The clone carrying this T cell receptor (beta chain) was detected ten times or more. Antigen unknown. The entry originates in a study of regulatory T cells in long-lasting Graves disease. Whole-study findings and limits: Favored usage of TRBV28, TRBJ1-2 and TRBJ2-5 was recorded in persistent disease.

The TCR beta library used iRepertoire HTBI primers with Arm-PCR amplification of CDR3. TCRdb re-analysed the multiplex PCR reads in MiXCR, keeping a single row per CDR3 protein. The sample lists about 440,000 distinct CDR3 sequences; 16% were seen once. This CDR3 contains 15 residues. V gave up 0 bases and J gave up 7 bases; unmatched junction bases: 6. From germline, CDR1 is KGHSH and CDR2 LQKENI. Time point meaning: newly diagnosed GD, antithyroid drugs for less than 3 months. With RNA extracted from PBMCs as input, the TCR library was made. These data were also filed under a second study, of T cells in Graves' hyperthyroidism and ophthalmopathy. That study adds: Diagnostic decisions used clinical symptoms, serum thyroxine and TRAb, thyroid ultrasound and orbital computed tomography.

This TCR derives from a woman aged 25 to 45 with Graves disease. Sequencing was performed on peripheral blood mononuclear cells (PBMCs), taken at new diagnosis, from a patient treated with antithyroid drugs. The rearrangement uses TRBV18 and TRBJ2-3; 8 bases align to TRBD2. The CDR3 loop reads CASSPPGGGRNTQYF. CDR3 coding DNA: TGTGCCAGCTCACCACCGGGCGGCGGGAGGAATACGCAGTATTTT.